This T cell receptor (beta chain) was captured in a study of T-cell memory formation after mild COVID-19. The study, taken as a whole, reports: Memory cells collected pre-infection included some clones that later responded, suggesting cross-reactive memory joined.

To note about this clonotype: Its target is not known.

Constant-segment primers and 5'RACE yielded cDNA libraries for TCR alpha and TCR beta, each carrying sample barcodes and UMIs. In TCRdb, the 5' RACE reads were re-called with MiXCR into one record per CDR3 protein. The sample yields some 250,000 distinct CDR3 sequences, over 9% seen once. The specimen was PBMCs or a T cell subset sorted from them (not recorded which). The source of this sequence is a man younger than 30 who had mild COVID-19 (a few samples of this study predate the infection). Cell type and time point are not known.

CDR3 sequence reads: CASSGGTGANTGELFF. The CDR3 bases are TGCGCCAGCAGCGGAGGGACAGGGGCAAACACCGGGGAGCTGTTTTTT. The chain has TRBV4-3 and TRBJ2-2; 10 nucleotides agree with TRBD1. The V segment lost 5 bases and the J segment 2 bases; nucleotides outside the gene matches: 5. The germline V gene has CDR1 LGHNA and CDR2 YSLEER. The CDR3 loop spans 16 amino acids.